This T cell receptor (beta chain) was recorded in a study of blood T cell repertoires in COVID-19. Study-wide background: The origin of the acute and convalescent COVID-19 samples was the United States, Italy and Spain. In each case, the material was cDNA or gDNA derived from T cells, B-cell-depleted T cells, or PBMCs.

Per the original methods: Amplification with reference gene primers provided the estimates of nucleated cell counts. Measured with immunoSEQ multiplex PCR; TCRdb has only the in-frame clones, and not every one. The V and J calls and clone size were taken over from that table, and D and trimming were inferred from the DNA. The sample gives more than 200,000 clones, over 75% of which show up once; approximately 7.9% is in the top ten. In germline, CDR1 is MGHRA, CDR2 YSYEKL. The CDR3 has 16 residues. Trimming removed 0 bases at V and 3 bases at J, with 9 bases between. The sample was peripheral blood. The V and J genes are TRBV4-1 and TRBJ1-6; no clear D gene. This TCR was recovered from a woman of 80 years or more with acute or convalescent COVID-19. The CDR3 loop is CASSQEAEGYNSPLHF. The CDR3 region has the DNA TGCGCCAGCAGCCAAGAGGCGGAGGGCTATAATTCACCCCTCCACTTT.